The sample holds a few counts of the clone carrying this T cell receptor beta chain. As yet, its antigen is unknown. The CDR3 spans 13 residues. Germline assignment: CDR1 SGHVS and CDR2 FQNEAQ. V lost 0 bases and J 3 bases, leaving 5 bases between the germline ends. The data were obtained in a study of response to subunit inactivated influenza vaccine. Study-wide results and caveats: Researchers suggested that each seasonal influenza vaccination recruits few new T cells.

TCRdb re-called the RT-PCR reads with MiXCR, one entry per CDR3 protein. The data show roughly 170,000 distinct CDR3 sequences, 9.2% seen once. The chain carries TRBV7-8 and TRBJ1-2, with D unclear. This TCR was recovered from a man aged 45-65 years who received an inactivated influenza vaccine. The specimen comprised non-naive T cells sorted from PBMCs, sampled on the day of vaccination. CDR3 coding DNA: TGTGCCAGCAGCTTAGCACTCGACTATGGCTACACCTTC. Encoded protein: CASSLALDYGYTF.